These 17 T cell receptor beta chains originate from one sample sequenced in a study of sequential checkpoint blockade in melanoma. As to treatment: randomized to nivolumab then ipilimumab (arm A) or the reverse (arm B). Measured with immunoSEQ multiplex PCR; TCRdb has only the in-frame clones, and not every one. The repertoire holds 25,000 to 30,000 clones, 75% to 85% seen once, with about a sixth in the top ten. The specimen comprised CD8+ T cells sorted from blood (inferred from file names), sampled from a patient given nivolumab and ipilimumab in sequence. All receptors come from a human donor with melanoma.

The genes are TRBV9 and TRBJ1-2; perhaps TRBD1 as D (6 bases). The germline gives CDR1 SGDLS, CDR2 YYNGEE. The V and J ends lost 3 bases and 7 bases respectively, with 22 bases between them. This CDR3 spans 16 amino acids. In DNA, the CDR3 is TGTGCCAGCAGCGATCTCCCGGGACACCTGTCGGGTGGCTACACCTTC. The encoded protein is CASSDLPGHLSGGYTF.

This chain connects TRBV21-1 to TRBJ2-5; the DNA was not compared with TRBD1, the D call given in the table. TRBV21-1 is tagged as a pseudogene. The CDR3 is 16 amino acids. CDR3 sequence: CASSPRTLQGQETQYF. In DNA, the CDR3 is TGTGCCAGCAGCCCCCGAACGCTCCAGGGCCAGGAGACCCAGTACTTC.

This sequence joins TRBV5-6 and TRBJ2-2; TRBD1 aligns across 10 bases. J was trimmed by 4 bases and V by 3 bases; bases with no gene match: 3. The length of the CDR3 is 15 residues. Germline V gives CDR1 SGHDT, CDR2 YYEEEE. The CDR3 bases are TGTGCCAGCAGCTACCGGGACAGGGGCACCGGGGAGCTGTTTTTT. This codes for CASSYRDRGTGELFF. Supplemented by reference TRBV5-6 and TRBJ2-2, the full variable domain reads DAGVTQSPTHLIKTRGQQVTLRCSPKSGHDTVSWYQQALGQGPQFIFQYYEEEERQRGNFPDRFSGHQFPNYSSELNVNALLLGDSALYLCASSYRDRGTGELFFGEGSRLTVL.

This sequence joins TRBV6-6 and TRBJ2-1, with D perhaps TRBD2 (5 bases). Germline V gene data show CDR1 as MNHNY and CDR2 as SVGAGI (reference sequence). Deletions cut 2 bases from V and 5 bases from J, with 16 bases between. The CDR3 is 16 amino acids. The CDR3 DNA reads as TGTGCCAGCAGTTACCGCCCCCTGGGAGTGCACAATGAGCAGTTCTTC. Residues: CASSYRPLGVHNEQFF.

The count of this clone is one. The V and J genes are TRBV19 and TRBJ1-1, with unresolved D. Per the germline V gene, CDR1 is LNHDA and CDR2 is SQIVND (reference sequence). The CDR3 runs 12 residues. V shed 5 bases and J shed 4 bases, with 8 bases lying between them. The DNA for the CDR3 is TGTGCCAGTAGTTTAGCGTCCACTGAAGCTTTCTTT. It is translated as CASSLASTEAFF.

By its share, this clone is medium-sized (0.01 to 0.1%). J is TRBJ2-7 and V is TRBV6-4, with 9 bases that match TRBD2. From germline, CDR1 is MRHNA and CDR2 SNTAGT. CDR3 size: 14 residues. V dropped 0 bases and J dropped 5; count of bases not matched to a gene: 2. The CDR3 DNA sequence: TGTGCCAGCAGTGACTCTAGCGGGAGCCACGAGCAGTACTTC. This encodes CASSDSSGSHEQYF.

The rearrangement uses TRBV19 and TRBJ1-2; D gene ambiguous. The CDR3 length is 14 residues. Deletions cut 1 base from V and 2 bases from J, with 8 bases between. Germline assignment: CDR1 LNHDA and CDR2 SQIVND (reference sequence). CDR3 sequence: CASSIGGGNYGYTF. CDR3 sequence (DNA): TGTGCCAGTAGTATAGGAGGAGGGAACTATGGCTACACCTTC. The variable domain in full, completed from reference TRBV19 and TRBJ1-2, reads DGGITQSPKYLFRKEGQNVTLSCEQNLNHDAMYWYRQDPGQGLRLIYYSQIVNDFQKGDIAEGYSVSREKKESFPLTVTSAQKNPTAFYLCASSIGGGNYGYTFGSGTRLTVV.

V is TRBV28 and J is TRBJ2-3; 9 bases align to TRBD1. Germline V CDR1 and CDR2: MDHEN, SYDVKM. V shed 1 base and J 2 bases; nucleotides not matched to a gene: 4. This CDR3 comprises 16 residues. The CDR3 protein is CASSLSTGGFTDTQYF. In nucleotides, the CDR3 is TGTGCCAGCAGTTTATCGACAGGGGGGTTCACAGATACGCAGTATTTT.

This clone was counted only a few times. The gene calls are TRBV19 and TRBJ1-5; 9 positions agree with TRBD1. Germline lookup yields CDR1 LNHDA and CDR2 SQIVND (reference sequence). The CDR3 contains 16 residues. J lost 0 bases, V lost 7 bases, and 7 bases had no gene match. CDR3: CASTPLDRGSNQPQHF. In nucleotides, the CDR3 is TGTGCCAGTACCCCCCTGGACAGGGGTAGCAATCAGCCCCAGCATTTT.

This rearrangement joins TRBV7-9 to TRBJ1-2; 7 bases agree with TRBD1. V shed 4 bases and J 3 bases; nucleotides not matched to a gene: 8. Germline-derived CDR1 and CDR2 are SEHNR and FQNEAQ (reference sequence). CDR3 length: 15 residues. In DNA, the CDR3 is TGTGCCAGCAGCTCGCAGACAGGGCGATACTATGGCTACACCTTC. This gives the protein CASSSQTGRYYGYTF.

This chain joins TRBV6-4 and TRBJ2-1; 8 positions match TRBD2. The CDR3 runs 14 residues. Germline CDR1 and CDR2: MRHNA and SNTAGT. The V and J ends lost 3 bases and 8 bases, in that order; junction bases with no gene match: 6. CDR3 region: CASSEGLDVDEQFF. CDR3 sequence (DNA): TGTGCCAGCAGTGAGGGACTAGATGTGGATGAGCAGTTCTTC.

This chain joins TRBV5-1 and TRBJ1-1; D unresolved. Deletions cut 0 bases from V and 0 bases from J, with 9 bases between. CDR3 size: 15 residues. Per germline, CDR1 SGHRS and CDR2 YFSETQ. The CDR3 is CASSLERSMNTEAFF. The CDR3 nucleotides are TGCGCCAGCAGCTTGGAGCGGTCCATGAACACTGAAGCTTTCTTT. The entire variable domain, with the rest obtained from reference TRBV5-1 and TRBJ1-1, is as follows: KAGVTQTPRYLIKTRGQQVTLSCSPISGHRSVSWYQQTPGQGLQFLFEYFSETQRNKGNFPGRFSGRQFSNSRSEMNVSTLELGDSALYLCASSLERSMNTEAFFGQGTRLTVV.

The V call is TRBV6-5, the J call TRBJ2-7; D might be TRBD2 (5 bases). CDR1 and CDR2 from the germline V gene are MNHEY and SVGAGI. The CDR3 loop spans 12 amino acids. Trimming stripped 6 bases from V and 2 bases from J, with 8 bases between. DNA of the CDR3: TGTGCCAGCAGGGACTTCGCCTACGAGCAGTACTTC. It yields the protein CASRDFAYEQYF.

The chain joins TRBV7-9 to TRBJ2-1, with D unresolved. The CDR3 runs to 11 residues. Looked up from germline, CDR1 is SEHNR and CDR2 is FQNEAQ (reference sequence). V was cut by 1 base and J by 10 bases, with 5 bases left in between. The CDR3 loop is CASSLEREQFF. DNA for the CDR3: TGTGCCAGCAGCTTAGAGAGGGAGCAGTTCTTC.

This sequence joins TRBV7-6 and TRBJ1-5; a weak D match, TRBD1 (5 bases). The CDR3 runs to 15 residues. V was shortened by 5 bases and J by 6 bases, with 17 bases between the two germline ends. CDR1 and CDR2 from the germline V gene are SGHVS and FNYEAQ. DNA of the CDR3: TGTGCCAGCAGCCCCGGGTTAGGGGCAATTCAGCCCCAGCATTTT. Amino acid sequence: CASSPGLGAIQPQHF.

The chain has TRBV11-2 and TRBJ1-2; no clear D gene. V dropped 5 bases and J dropped 6 bases, with 13 bases sitting between them. Germline CDR1 SGHAT, CDR2 FQNNGV. This CDR3 is built from 13 residues. The CDR3 loop reads CASSGFPADGYTF. In DNA, the CDR3 is TGTGCCAGCAGCGGGTTCCCTGCGGATGGCTACACCTTC.

This rearrangement joins TRBV2 to TRBJ2-3; TRBD2 agrees at 10 bases. This CDR3 comprises 16 residues. Trimming at V came to 7 bases and at J to 0 bases, leaving 7 bases not matched to a gene. CDR1 SNHLY and CDR2 FYNNEI come from the germline V gene. DNA for the CDR3: TGTGCCAGCATTGGACTAGCGGTCTATAGCACAGATACGCAGTATTTT. This sequence encodes CASIGLAVYSTDTQYF.